This entry lists 9 T cell receptor beta chains sequenced from one sample in a study of shared clonotypes between healthy human individuals. Method: immunoSEQ multiplex PCR; TCRdb's copy keeps in-frame clones and lacks some. The table shows about 1 million clones, with 60% to 80% occurring only once. Sequenced sample: memory CD4+ T cells sorted from blood. Subset: CD45RA-negative fraction. Receptors were obtained from a man between 18 and 35 years old in good health.

This clone was counted only a few times. The rearrangement links TRBV11-2 to TRBJ2-5; D remains unclear. Trimming removed 5 bases at V and 0 bases at J, with 4 bases between. The CDR3 consists of 12 residues. CDR1 is SGHAT and CDR2 is FQNNGV in the germline V gene. CDR3 nucleotides: TGTGCCAGCAGCCGGGACCAAGAGACCCAGTACTTC. Protein: CASSRDQETQYF.

V gene TRBV6-4 combines with J gene TRBJ1-1; maybe TRBD1 (6 bases). This CDR3 is 15 amino acids long. CDR1 is MRHNA, CDR2 SNTAGT, per germline. Trimming stripped 11 bases from V and 1 base from J, with 20 bases between. The CDR3 protein is CADQGHPRGNTEAFF. The CDR3 coding sequence is TGTGCCGATCAGGGACACCCGAGAGGGAACACTGAAGCTTTCTTT.

The DNA for the CDR3 is TGTGCCAGCAGCACCGGACAGGGAGTTTCCCTCTATGGCTACACCTTC. Protein sequence: CASSTGQGVSLYGYTF. The V gene is TRBV5-4, the J gene TRBJ1-2; 8 bases fit TRBD1. CDR3 length: 16 residues. The V gene's germline CDR1 is SGHNT and CDR2 YYREEE (reference sequence). The J segment lost 4 bases and the V segment lost 4 bases, leaving 12 bases of the junction unmatched. Variable domain in full (rest from reference TRBV5-4 and TRBJ1-2): ETGVTQSPTHLIKTRGQQVTLRCSSQSGHNTVSWYQQALGQGPQFIFQYYREEENGRGNFPPRFSGLQFPNYSSELNVNALELDDSALYLCASSTGQGVSLYGYTFGSGTRLTVV.

A note on this clone: Other DNA sequences in this sample translate to the same CDR3. V usage is TRBV6-5 and J usage is TRBJ1-5; D is possibly TRBD1 (5 bases). V was cut by 5 bases and J by 2 bases, with 7 bases left in between. The CDR3 runs to 13 residues. CDR1 MNHEY and CDR2 SVGAGI come from the germline V gene. The chain's CDR3 is CASSGGGNQPQHF. The CDR3 DNA reads as TGTGCCAGCAGTGGGGGAGGCAATCAGCCCCAGCATTTT.

A few counts support this clone. The V call is TRBV7-2, the J call TRBJ1-5, with D unresolved. There are 13 residues in the CDR3. Germline V lookup: CDR1 SGHTA, CDR2 FQGNSA. Trimming stripped 5 bases from V and 6 bases from J, with 11 bases between. CDR3 residues: CASSPTHGQPQHF. As DNA, the CDR3 is TGTGCCAGCAGCCCAACCCACGGTCAGCCCCAGCATTTT.

The rearrangement joins TRBV7-8 to TRBJ2-7; TRBD2 is a possible D gene (7 bases). V lost 3 bases and J lost 0, with 21 bases in between. Germline-derived CDR1 and CDR2 are SGHVS and FQNEAQ. This CDR3 has 18 amino acids. The CDR3 reads CASSLGGRTGFSSYEQYF. CDR3 sequence (DNA): TGTGCCAGCAGCTTGGGGGGGCGTACGGGTTTTAGCTCCTACGAGCAGTACTTC. The whole variable domain, filled in from reference TRBV7-8 and TRBJ2-7, reads GAGVSQSPRYKVAKRGQDVALRCDPISGHVSLFWYQQALGQGPEFLTYFQNEAQLDKSGLPSDRFFAERPEGSVSTLKIQRTQQEDSAVYLCASSLGGRTGFSSYEQYFGPGTRLTVT.

The gene calls are TRBV5-1 and TRBJ1-6; 9 bases line up with TRBD1. This CDR3 comprises 17 residues. From germline, CDR1 is SGHRS and CDR2 YFSETQ. The V and J ends lost 4 bases and 0 bases, in that order; junction bases with no gene match: 5. CDR3 residues: CASSQGQGSSYNSPLHF. The CDR3, as DNA: TGCGCCAGCAGCCAGGGACAGGGCAGCTCCTATAATTCACCCCTCCACTTT. The full variable domain, in which reference TRBV5-1 and TRBJ1-6 provide the parts outside the CDR3, is KAGVTQTPRYLIKTRGQQVTLSCSPISGHRSVSWYQQTPGQGLQFLFEYFSETQRNKGNFPGRFSGRQFSNSRSEMNVSTLELGDSALYLCASSQGQGSSYNSPLHFGNGTRLTVT.

The chain is built from TRBV11-2 and TRBJ2-7; D ambiguous. CDR3 length: 18 residues. The V end was cut by 3 bases, the J end by 0 bases, with 21 bases between. Germline lookup yields CDR1 SGHAT and CDR2 FQNNGV. For the CDR3, the DNA is TGTGCCAGCAGCTTGCAGGCCACGGCAGGCATCCTCTCCTACGAGCAGTACTTC. Its protein product is CASSLQATAGILSYEQYF.

Comments on this clone: The sample holds other DNA sequences that translate to the same CDR3. The chain links TRBV6-1 to TRBJ2-7; D may be TRBD2 (5 bases). Germline assignment: CDR1 MNHNS and CDR2 SASEGT. This CDR3 comprises 11 residues. V was shortened by 8 bases and J by 4 bases, with 9 bases between the two germline ends. The CDR3 loop is CASQRGYEQYF. The CDR3 DNA reads TGTGCCAGCCAAAGAGGGTACGAGCAGTACTTC.